These 5 T cell receptor beta chains were all obtained from the same sample, sequenced in a study of identical twins. TCRdb re-derived calls from the 5' RACE reads in MiXCR, one entry per CDR3 protein. The sample records 1.5 million or so distinct CDR3 sequences, around 33% being singletons. Sequenced: cord blood. These receptors were collected from a newborn girl in good health.

This chain links TRBV24-1 with TRBJ2-4; 7 bases match TRBD1. The J call may be in error: the DNA end matches TRBJ2-7 better. The CDR3 spans 14 residues. Germline CDR1 is KGHDR and CDR2 is SFDVKD. The CDR3 nucleotides read TGTGCCACCAGTGATCCCGACAGGGCCTACGAGCAGTACTTC. This sequence encodes CATSDPDRAYEQYF.

This clonotype has a handful of counts. The V call is TRBV4-2, the J call TRBJ2-5; a weak D match, TRBD2 (5 bases). Germline CDR1 is LGHNA and CDR2 is YNFKEQ. With 1 base removed from V and 5 bases from J, the gap between germline ends came to 11 bases. The CDR3 loop spans 14 amino acids. The CDR3 DNA sequence: TGTGCCAGCAGCCAAGTCCTAGCATTCGAGACCCAGTACTTC. Protein product: CASSQVLAFETQYF.

The V and J genes are TRBV20-1 and TRBJ1-2, with 8 nucleotides matching TRBD1. This CDR3 region has 15 residues. CDR1 and CDR2 from the germline V gene are DFQATT and SNEGSKA (reference sequence). The ends lost 0 bases at V and 5 bases at J; junction bases unmatched: 8. CDR3 sequence reads: CSAREDRVIRYGYTF. The CDR3 DNA reads TGCAGTGCTAGAGAGGACAGGGTGATTCGGTATGGCTACACCTTC.

Only a few counts were recorded for this clonotype. The chain uses TRBV5-1 and TRBJ1-2, with 10 nucleotides matching TRBD1. This CDR3 has 15 residues. J lost 5 bases, V lost 7 bases, and 11 bases had no gene match. Germline CDR1 is SGHRS and CDR2 is YFSETQ. The CDR3 loop is CASRVRPGQGYGYTF. CDR3 sequence (DNA): TGCGCCAGCCGCGTCCGCCCGGGACAGGGGTATGGCTACACCTTC.

This chain connects TRBV20-1 to TRBJ2-3; TRBD1 is a possible D gene (6 bases). Trimming took off 1 base at V and 2 bases at J, with 19 bases between the two ends. Germline-derived CDR1 and CDR2 are DFQATT and SNEGSKA (reference sequence). The CDR3 sequence is 17 residues long. The CDR3 sequence: CSARVRGSHYHTDTQYF. The CDR3 DNA follows: TGCAGTGCTAGAGTAAGGGGGAGCCATTATCACACAGATACGCAGTATTTT.